This T cell receptor (beta chain) emerged from a study of CD8 T cells in ankylosing spondylitis. Findings and caveats of the study: Disease-linked clones reportedly showed significant enrichment in matched ankylosing spondylitis synovial fluid. Disease-linked clones were found to be CD8+ and relatively rare in peripheral blood. A TCR beta motif of eight highly homologous variants appeared characteristic of ankylosing spondylitis blood.

TCRdb reprocessed the 5' RACE reads via MiXCR and lists one record per CDR3 protein. The table has 150,000 to 250,000 distinct CDR3 sequences, 13% seen once. Germline values: CDR1 MNHEY, CDR2 SVGAGI. This CDR3 contains 16 residues. The J segment lost 5 bases and the V segment lost 4 bases, leaving 9 bases of the junction unmatched. Regarding this clonotype: Its antigen is unknown.

The rearrangement links TRBV6-5 to TRBJ2-5, with 11 bases that match TRBD1. This receptor was identified in a male donor with ankylosing spondylitis or in good health (not recorded which). The sample comprised blood, either unsorted or a sorted T cell fraction (not recorded which). The CDR3 nucleotides read TGTGCCAGCAGTTTCCCCTGGACAGGGGGCCTCGAGACCCAGTACTTC. Its protein product is CASSFPWTGGLETQYF.